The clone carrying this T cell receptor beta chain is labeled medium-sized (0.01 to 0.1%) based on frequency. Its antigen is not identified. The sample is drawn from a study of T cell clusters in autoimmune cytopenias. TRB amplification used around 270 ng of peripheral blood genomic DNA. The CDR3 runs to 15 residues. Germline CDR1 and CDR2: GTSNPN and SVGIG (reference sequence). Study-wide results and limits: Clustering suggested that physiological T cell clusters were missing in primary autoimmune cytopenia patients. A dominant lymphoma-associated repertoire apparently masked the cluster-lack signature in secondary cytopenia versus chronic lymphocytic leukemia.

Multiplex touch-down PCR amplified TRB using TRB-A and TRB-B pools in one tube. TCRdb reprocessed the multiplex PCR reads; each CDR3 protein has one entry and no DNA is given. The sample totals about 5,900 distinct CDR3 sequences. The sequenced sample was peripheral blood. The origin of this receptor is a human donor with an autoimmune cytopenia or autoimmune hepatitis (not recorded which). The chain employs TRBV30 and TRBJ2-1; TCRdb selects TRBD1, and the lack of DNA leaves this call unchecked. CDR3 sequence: CAWSRGTGYYNEQFF.